This T cell receptor (beta chain) was documented in a study of blood T cell repertoires in COVID-19. Study overall: Nucleic acid was either cDNA or gDNA, and it came from T cells, B-cell-depleted T cells, or PBMCs.

In the original processing: Estimation of nucleated cell counts was performed using reference gene primer amplification. Repertoires were generated with immunoSEQ multiplex PCR, while TCRdb's copy carries only in-frame clones and drops some. Clonal size and the V and J genes are those of that table, whereas D and trimming came from the DNA. Of around 150,000 clones in the sample, approximately 80% were seen once. This TCR came from a man between 70 and 80 years old with acute or convalescent COVID-19. Sample: peripheral blood.

In DNA form, the CDR3 reads TGTGCCAGCAGGGGGGACAGGGGGCCACCAGATACGCAGTATTTT. The encoded protein is CASRGDRGPPDTQYF. The chain combines TRBV27 with TRBJ2-3; 12 bases agree with TRBD1. The J segment lost 4 bases and the V segment lost 6 bases, leaving 5 bases of the junction unmatched. The CDR3 runs 15 residues. Germline CDR1 is MNHEY and CDR2 is SMNVEV (reference sequence).